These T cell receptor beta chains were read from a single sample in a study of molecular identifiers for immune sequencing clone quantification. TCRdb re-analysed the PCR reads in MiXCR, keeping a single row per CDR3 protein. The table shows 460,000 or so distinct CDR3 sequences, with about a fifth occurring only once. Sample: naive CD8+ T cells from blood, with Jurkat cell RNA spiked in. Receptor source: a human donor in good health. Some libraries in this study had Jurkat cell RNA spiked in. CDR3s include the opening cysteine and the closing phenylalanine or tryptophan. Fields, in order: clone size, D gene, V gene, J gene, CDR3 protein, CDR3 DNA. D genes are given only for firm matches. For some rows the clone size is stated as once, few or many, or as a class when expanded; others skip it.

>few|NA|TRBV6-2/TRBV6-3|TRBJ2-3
CASRQLTKIAEKTRDTQYF
TGTGCCAGCCGTCAACTAACCAAGATAGCGGAAAAAACAAGGGATACGCAGTATTTT
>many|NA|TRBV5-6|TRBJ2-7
CASSPGTHYEQYF
TGTGCCAGCAGCCCCGGGACTCACTACGAGCAGTACTTC
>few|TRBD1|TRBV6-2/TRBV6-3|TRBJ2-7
CASSKQGPASYEQYF
TGTGCCAGCAGCAAACAGGGGCCTGCCTCCTACGAGCAGTACTTC
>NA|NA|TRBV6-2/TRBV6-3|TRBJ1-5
CASRDWGQPQHF
TGTGCCAGCAGGGATTGGGGTCAGCCCCAGCATTTT
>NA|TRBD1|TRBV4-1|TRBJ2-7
CASSHPGQGAYEQYF
TGCGCCAGCAGCCATCCGGGACAGGGGGCCTACGAGCAGTACTTC
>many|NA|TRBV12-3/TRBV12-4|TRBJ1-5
CASSLAKRGNQPQHF
TGTGCCAGCAGTTTAGCCAAACGTGGTAATCAGCCCCAGCATTTT
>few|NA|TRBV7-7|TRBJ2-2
CASSQSGPLNTGELFF
TGTGCCAGCAGCCAATCTGGTCCCCTGAACACCGGGGAGCTGTTTTTT
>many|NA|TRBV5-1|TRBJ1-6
CASRTTGASNSPLHF
TGCGCCAGCAGAACTACAGGCGCTAGTAATTCACCCCTCCACTTT
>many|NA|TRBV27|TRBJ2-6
CASSLSGANVLTF
TGTGCCAGCAGTTTATCTGGGGCCAACGTCCTGACTTTC
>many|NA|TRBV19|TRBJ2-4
CASSRRQEGSKNIQYF
TGTGCCAGTAGTAGACGACAGGAGGGATCCAAAAACATTCAGTACTTC
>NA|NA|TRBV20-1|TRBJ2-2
CSASTPLYSNTGELFF
TGCAGTGCTAGTACTCCACTATACTCGAACACCGGGGAGCTGTTTTTT
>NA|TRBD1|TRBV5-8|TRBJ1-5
CASSFRGQGSSQPQHF
TGTGCCAGCAGCTTTCGGGGACAGGGTAGTAGTCAGCCCCAGCATTTT
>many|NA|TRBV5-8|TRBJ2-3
CASSPLGGPGDTQYF
TGTGCCAGCAGCCCTCTTGGGGGGCCGGGGGATACGCAGTATTTT
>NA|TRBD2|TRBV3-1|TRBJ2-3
CASSPGHSGSWTDTQYF
TGTGCCAGCAGCCCAGGCCATAGCGGGAGCTGGACAGATACGCAGTATTTT
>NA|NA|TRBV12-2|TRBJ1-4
CASRSYSGTVKMNEKLFF
TGTGCAAGTCGCTCATACTCCGGGACGGTGAAAATGAATGAAAAACTGTTTTTT
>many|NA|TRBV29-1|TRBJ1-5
CSVESSGAGSNQPQHF
TGCAGCGTTGAATCATCGGGGGCCGGGAGCAATCAGCCCCAGCATTTT
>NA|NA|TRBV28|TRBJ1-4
CASSRGSVKLFF
TGTGCCAGCAGTCGGGGGAGTGTAAAACTGTTTTTT
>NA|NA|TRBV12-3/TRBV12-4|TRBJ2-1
CASSLVFGRTASGDEQSF
TGTGCCAGCAGTTTAGTGTTTGGTAGGACGGCGAGCGGCGATGAGCAGTCCTTC
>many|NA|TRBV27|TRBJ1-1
CASSLLRNTEAFF
TGTGCCAGCAGTTTACTAAGGAACACTGAAGCTTTCTTT
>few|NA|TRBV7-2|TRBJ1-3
CASSLANSGNTIYF
TGTGCCAGCAGCTTAGCAAACTCTGGAAACACCATATATTTT